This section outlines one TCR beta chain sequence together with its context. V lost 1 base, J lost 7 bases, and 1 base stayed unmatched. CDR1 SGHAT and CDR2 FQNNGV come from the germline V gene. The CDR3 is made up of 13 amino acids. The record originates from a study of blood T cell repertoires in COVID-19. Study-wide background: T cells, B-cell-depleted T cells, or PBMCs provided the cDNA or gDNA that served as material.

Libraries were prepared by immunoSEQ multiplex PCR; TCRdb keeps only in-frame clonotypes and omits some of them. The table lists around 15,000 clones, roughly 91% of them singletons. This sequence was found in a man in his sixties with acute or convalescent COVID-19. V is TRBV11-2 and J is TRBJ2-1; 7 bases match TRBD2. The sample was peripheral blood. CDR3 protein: CASSLGEGNEQFF. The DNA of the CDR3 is TGTGCCAGCAGCTTAGGGGAGGGAAATGAGCAGTTCTTC.